This T cell receptor beta chain was profiled in a study of radiotherapy plus CTLA-4 blockade in lung cancer. Across the study: Disease control was seen in 31% of patients, objective responses in around 20%.

Some clones are missing from TCRdb's copy, which holds only in-frame ones; the method was immunoSEQ multiplex PCR. The sample holds 40,000 or so clones, about 68% seen once. Germline-derived CDR1 and CDR2 are MNHNS and SASEGT. The length of the CDR3 is 14 residues. V was clipped by 7 bases and J by 3 bases, with 13 bases between them. Those patients who had chemo-refractory metastatic non-small-cell lung cancer were given focal radiation along with CTLA-4 blockade through ipilimumab. This specimen was peripheral blood, taken from a patient treated with radiotherapy plus ipilimumab. This receptor was obtained from a human donor with non-small cell lung cancer who had stable disease on radiotherapy plus ipilimumab. The V gene is TRBV6-1, the J gene TRBJ2-4; D ambiguous. As DNA, the CDR3 is TGTGCCAGCACCCTCTCGGACGGCAAAAACATTCAGTACTTC. This gives the protein CASTLSDGKNIQYF.